This TCR beta chain comes out of a study of Ad26.COV2.S vaccination and SARS-CoV-2 variants. Study as a whole: A COV1001 Ad26.COV2.S trial-arm participant provided the sample. Administration of Ad26.COV2.S was intramuscular, either once or twice 56 days apart.

Study observations and caveats: Quantification of TCR breadth and depth may have yielded underestimates of total T cell responses.

Regarding treatment: roughly 18 received Ad26.COV2.S at low or high dose, single or two shots; several received placebo; per-sample allocation not given. Material that was analyzed had been drawn on day 63 after the first vaccine or placebo injection. Immunization relied on an Ad26 vector, which expressed Wuhan-strain SARS-CoV-2 spike. In the case of this clone: Its antigen is unknown.

Here immunoSEQ multiplex PCR was the method, and the copy in TCRdb shows in-frame clones only, minus some. The repertoire includes roughly 460,000 clones, roughly nine tenths of them detected once, and around 1.6% sits in the top ten. The V gene lost 1 base and the J gene lost 3 bases, with 18 bases spanning the gap. Germline V CDR1 and CDR2: MNHNS, SASEGT. The length of the CDR3 is 17 residues. Here the sequenced sample was peripheral blood, taken in a trial of Ad26.COV2.S vaccine versus placebo. The chain recombines TRBV6-1 with TRBJ1-1, with a possible D match to TRBD1 (5 bases). The TCR comes from a person between 18 and 59 years old who received the Ad26.COV2.S COVID-19 vaccine or a placebo. CDR3 DNA sequence: TGTGCCAGCAGTGAAGTGGGAGCAGGGTCTGGATACACTGAAGCTTTCTTT. This translates into CASSEVGAGSGYTEAFF.